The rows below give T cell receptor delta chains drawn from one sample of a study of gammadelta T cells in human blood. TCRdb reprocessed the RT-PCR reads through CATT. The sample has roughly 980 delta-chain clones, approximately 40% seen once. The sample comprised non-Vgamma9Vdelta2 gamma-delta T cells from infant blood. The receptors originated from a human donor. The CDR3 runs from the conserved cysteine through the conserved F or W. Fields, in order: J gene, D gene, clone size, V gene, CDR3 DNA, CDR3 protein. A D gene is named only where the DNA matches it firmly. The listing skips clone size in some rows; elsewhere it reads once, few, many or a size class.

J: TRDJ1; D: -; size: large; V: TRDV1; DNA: TGTGCTCTTGGGTCGGCATTTGGGGACGATAAACTCATCTTT; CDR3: CALGSAFGDDKLIF
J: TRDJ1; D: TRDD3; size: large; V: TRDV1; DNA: TGTGCTCTTGGATACTGGGGGCTGGACGAGTACACCGATAAACTCATCTTT; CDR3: CALGYWGLDEYTDKLIF
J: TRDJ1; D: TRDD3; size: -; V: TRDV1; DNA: TGTGCTCTTGGGGGACCATACAAACTTCCTGAGGGATACGCTCGAAAACTCATCTTT; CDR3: CALGGPYKLPEGYARKLIF
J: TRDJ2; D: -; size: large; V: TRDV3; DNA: TGTGCCTTTCCAAGCTTTCCCGTAGGATGGTGGGGGGCCCGGTCGGCACAACTCTTCTTT; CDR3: CAFPSFPVGWWGARSAQLFF
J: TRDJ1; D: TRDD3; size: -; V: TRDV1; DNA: TGTGCTCTTGGGGACTGTCCCTTCCGCACTGGGGGATACAGCCCCCCAGGCCACCTTTTTAAACTCATCTTT; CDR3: CALGDCPFRTGGYSPPGHLFKLIF
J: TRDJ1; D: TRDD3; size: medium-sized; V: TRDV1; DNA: TGTGCTCTTGGGGAAGGTCTCCTCATGGGGGATACTCAGTACACCGATAAACTCATCTTT; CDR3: CALGEGLLMGDTQYTDKLIF
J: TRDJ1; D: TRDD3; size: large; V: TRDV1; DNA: TGTGCTCTTGGGGAACTTGAGTGGGGGATACTCTTAACCGATAAACTCATCTTT; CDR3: CALGELEWGILLTDKLIF
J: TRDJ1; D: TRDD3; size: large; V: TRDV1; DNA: TGTGCTCTTGGGGAACCAAGAGGGCTTTATCTGTACTGGGGGAGGACCGATAAACTCATCTTT; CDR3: CALGEPRGLYLYWGRTDKLIF
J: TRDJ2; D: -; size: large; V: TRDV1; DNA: TGTGCTCTTGGGGAACTAGTCCTACTTCGGTTTCCCGAACAACTCTTCTTT; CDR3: CALGELVLLRFPEQLFF
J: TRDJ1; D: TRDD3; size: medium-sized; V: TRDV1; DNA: TGTGCTCTTGGGGATCCTCGGCCCACTTGGGGCCGTACTGGGGGGTACACCGATAAACTCATCTTT; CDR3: CALGDPRPTWGRTGGYTDKLIF
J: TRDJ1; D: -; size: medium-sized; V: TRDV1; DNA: TGTGCTCTTGGGGAACTCGGTGGGCGATGGTACACCGATAAACTCATCTTT; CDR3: CALGELGGRWYTDKLIF
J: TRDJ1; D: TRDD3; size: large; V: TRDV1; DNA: TGTGCTCTTGGGGGTGGCCCAAATCTTCCTTGTAATACTCTGGGGGATACAGTCACCGATAAACTCATCTTT; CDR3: CALGGGPNLPCNTLGDTVTDKLIF
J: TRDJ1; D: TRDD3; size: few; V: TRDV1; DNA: TGTGCTCTTGGGGAATCACGGGGCGTACTGTACTGGGGGATACTCGATAAACTCATCTTT; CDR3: CALGESRGVLYWGILDKLIF
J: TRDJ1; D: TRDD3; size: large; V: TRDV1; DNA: TGTGCTCTTGGGGAACTCACATCCTACTACTGGGGGATACGGACCGATAAACTCATCTTT; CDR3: CALGELTSYYWGIRTDKLIF
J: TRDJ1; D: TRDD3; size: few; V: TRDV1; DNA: TGTGCTCTTGGGGAACTTGGCTGGGGGGTAAACACCGATAAACTCATCTTT; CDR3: CALGELGWGVNTDKLIF
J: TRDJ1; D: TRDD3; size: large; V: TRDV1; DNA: TGTGCTCTTGGGGGCGTAACCTACCCCTCCTACTGGGGGATTCGGAATAAACTCATCTTT; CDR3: CALGGVTYPSYWGIRNKLIF
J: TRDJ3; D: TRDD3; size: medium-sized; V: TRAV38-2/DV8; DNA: TGTGCTTATAGGAGCGCGAATAGGGGTCTGGGGGATACCGGAGCCCTCGACGTTCCCTGGGACACCCGACAGATGTTTTTC; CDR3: CAYRSANRGLGDTGALDVPWDTRQMFF
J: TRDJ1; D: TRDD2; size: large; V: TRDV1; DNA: TGTGCTCTTGGGGAACTCCCCCTTCGTTCCTACAAACTCATCTTT; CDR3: CALGELPLRSYKLIF
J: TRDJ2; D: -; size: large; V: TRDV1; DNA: TGTGCTCTTGGAGTTCCTCTGTTAGTACTTAAGGTTTTTCGTAATGATGCCTGTGGTAGTGCTTTGACAGCACAACTCTTCTTT; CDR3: CALGVPLLVLKVFRNDACGSALTAQLFF
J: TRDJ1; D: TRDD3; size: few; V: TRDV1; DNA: TGTGCTCTTGGGCCTCTTCCTTCCCCCCTACTGGGGGCTCTAGGGACTGATAAACTCATCTTT; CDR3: CALGPLPSPLLGALGTDKLIF
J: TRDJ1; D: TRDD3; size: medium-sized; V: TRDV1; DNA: TGTGCTCTTGGGGAACGGGTGTCTCCCTACGTCCTTTACGTCCCTACTGGGGATCACATCACCGATAAACTCATCTTT; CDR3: CALGERVSPYVLYVPTGDHITDKLIF
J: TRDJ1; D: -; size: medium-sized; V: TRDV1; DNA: TGTGCTCTTGGGTCACCTAGGGGGTGGACTACTACCCCCACCGATAAACTCATCTTT; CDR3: CALGSPRGWTTTPTDKLIF
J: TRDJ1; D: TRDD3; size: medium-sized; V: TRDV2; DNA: TGTGCCTGTGACACCGGAGTCTGGGGGAGGATGTACACCGATAAACTCATCTTT; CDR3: CACDTGVWGRMYTDKLIF
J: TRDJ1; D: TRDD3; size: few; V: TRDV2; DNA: TGTGCCTGTGATCAACTGGGGGATTCGGGGGCCGATAAACTCATCTTT; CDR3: CACDQLGDSGADKLIF
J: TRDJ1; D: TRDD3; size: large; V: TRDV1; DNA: TGTGCTCTTGGGGGAACTGGGTCCCCTGTACTGGGGGATACGCGTATCATCGATAAACTCATCTTT; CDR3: CALGGTGSPVLGDTRIIDKLIF
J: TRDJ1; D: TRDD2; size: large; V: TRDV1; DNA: TGTGCTCTTGGGGAACTCACCTCCTTCCTACTGTACTGGGGTGGGGAACTCATCTTT; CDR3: CALGELTSFLLYWGGELIF
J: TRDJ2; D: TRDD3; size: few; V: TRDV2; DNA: TGTGCCTGTGACACCTGGGGGATAGCACAACTCTTCTTT; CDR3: CACDTWGIAQLFF
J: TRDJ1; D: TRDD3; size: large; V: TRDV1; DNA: TGTGCTCTTGGGGAGCTTTTCCTACAGGGGGATACGCCTTTCTCGACTCCGTACACCGATAAACTCATCTTT; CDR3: CALGELFLQGDTPFSTPYTDKLIF
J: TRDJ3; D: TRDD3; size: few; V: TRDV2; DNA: TGTGCCTGTGAGCCTATGGACCTTGGGGGATACAGCTCCTGGGACACACGACAGATGTTTTTC; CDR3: CACEPMDLGGYSSWDTRQMFF
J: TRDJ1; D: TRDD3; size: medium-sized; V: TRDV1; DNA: TGTGCTCTTGGGGACAGCTACGTTGTCTGGGGGATAAGGAAAAACACCGATAAACTCATCTTT; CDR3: CALGDSYVVWGIRKNTDKLIF
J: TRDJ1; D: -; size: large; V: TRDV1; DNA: TGTGCTCTTGGGGAAGAAAGTCCTGGATGGGGTCCCTACGATAAACTCATCTTT; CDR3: CALGEESPGWGPYDKLIF
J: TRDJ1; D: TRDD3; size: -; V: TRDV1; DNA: TGTGCTCTTGGGAGGAGGCCTACTGGGGGATACGCAGGGGGTGAAAAACTCATCTTT; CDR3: CALGRRPTGGYAGGEKLIF
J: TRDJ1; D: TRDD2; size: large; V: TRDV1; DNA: TGTGCTCTTGGGGAACTATCAGCCTTCCTACCGTACTGGGCCTTTGCCGATAAACTCATCTTT; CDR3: CALGELSAFLPYWAFADKLIF